The present T cell receptor beta chain was sequenced within a study of human T cells and chemical hapten exposure. The authors extracted total RNA from unfractionated whole blood. Whole-study results and caveats: TCRs exceeding 1 in 1000 frequency stayed unchanged with DPC sensitization.

The CDR3 has 15 amino acids. The germline V gene encodes CDR1 SEHNR and CDR2 FQNEAQ (reference sequence). The V end lost 5 bases, the J end lost 5 bases, and 17 bases lay between the germline ends. Comment on this clonotype: Antigen specificity is unknown.

Original methodology: Ranging from roughly 23,224 to 750,000, TCR counts per sample had a median value of around 100,000. TCRdb reprocessed the 5' RACE reads with MiXCR, giving one entry per CDR3 protein. The V and J calls and clone size are TCRdb's, not the authors'. The table lists 81,000 or so distinct CDR3 sequences, roughly 7.7% of them singletons. The receptor comes from a male donor in good health. The rearrangement joins TRBV7-9 to TRBJ2-3; D is perhaps TRBD2 (5 bases). The CDR3 loop is CASSPTAGGKDTQYF. In DNA, the CDR3 is TGTGCCAGCAGCCCCACGGCAGGAGGAAAAGATACGCAGTATTTT.